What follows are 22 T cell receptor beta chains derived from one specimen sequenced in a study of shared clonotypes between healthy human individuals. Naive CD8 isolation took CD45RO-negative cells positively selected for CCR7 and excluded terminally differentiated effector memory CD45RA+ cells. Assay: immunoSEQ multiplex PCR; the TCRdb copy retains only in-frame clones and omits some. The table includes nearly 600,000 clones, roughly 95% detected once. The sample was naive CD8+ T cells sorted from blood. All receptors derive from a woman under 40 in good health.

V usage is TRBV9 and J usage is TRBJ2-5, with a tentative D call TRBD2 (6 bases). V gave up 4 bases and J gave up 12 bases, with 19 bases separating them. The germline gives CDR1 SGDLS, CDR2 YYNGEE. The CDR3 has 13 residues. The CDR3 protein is CASSFGTSGEKYF. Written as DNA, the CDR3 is TGTGCCAGCAGCTTTGGGACCTCGGGGGAGAAGTACTTC.

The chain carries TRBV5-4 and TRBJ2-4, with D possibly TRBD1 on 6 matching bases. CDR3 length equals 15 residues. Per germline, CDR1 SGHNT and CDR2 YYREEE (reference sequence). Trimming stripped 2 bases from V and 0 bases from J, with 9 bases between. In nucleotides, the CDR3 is TGTGCCAGCAGCTTAGGGGGAGTAGCCAAAAACATTCAGTACTTC. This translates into CASSLGGVAKNIQYF.

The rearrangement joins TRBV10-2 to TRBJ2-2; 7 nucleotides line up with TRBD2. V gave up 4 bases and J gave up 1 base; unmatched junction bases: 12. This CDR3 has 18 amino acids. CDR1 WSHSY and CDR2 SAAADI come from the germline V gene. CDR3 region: CASSGPSAAGRNTGELFF. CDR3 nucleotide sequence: TGCGCCAGCAGTGGCCCCTCCGCAGCGGGACGGAACACCGGGGAGCTGTTTTTT.

The CDR3 bases are TGCGCCAGCAGTCACAGACTATCGGGGTACGAGCAGTACTTC. Translation gives CASSHRLSGYEQYF. This sequence joins TRBV4-1 and TRBJ2-7, with a tentative D call TRBD2 (5 bases). The V gene's germline CDR1 is MGHRA and CDR2 YSYEKL. This CDR3 has 14 residues. Trimming stripped 6 bases from V and 4 bases from J, with 16 bases between.

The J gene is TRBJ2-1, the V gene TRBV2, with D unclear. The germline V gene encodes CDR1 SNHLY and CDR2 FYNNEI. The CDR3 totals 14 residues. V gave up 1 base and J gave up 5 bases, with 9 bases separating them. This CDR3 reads CASSEDARDNEQFF. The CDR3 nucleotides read TGTGCCAGCAGTGAAGATGCTAGAGACAATGAGCAGTTCTTC.

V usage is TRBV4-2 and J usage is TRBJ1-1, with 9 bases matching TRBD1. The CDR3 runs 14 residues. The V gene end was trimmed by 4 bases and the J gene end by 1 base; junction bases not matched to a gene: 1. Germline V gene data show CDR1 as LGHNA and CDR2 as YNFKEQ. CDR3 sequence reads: CASSPTGGNTEAFF. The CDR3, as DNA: TGTGCCAGCAGCCCGACAGGGGGGAACACTGAAGCTTTCTTT.

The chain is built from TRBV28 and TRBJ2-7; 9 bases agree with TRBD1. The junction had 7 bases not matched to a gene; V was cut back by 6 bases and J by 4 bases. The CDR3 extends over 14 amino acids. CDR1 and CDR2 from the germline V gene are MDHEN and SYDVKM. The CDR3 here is CASSDLTGGYEQYF. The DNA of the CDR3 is TGTGCCAGCAGCGACCTGACAGGGGGGTACGAGCAGTACTTC.

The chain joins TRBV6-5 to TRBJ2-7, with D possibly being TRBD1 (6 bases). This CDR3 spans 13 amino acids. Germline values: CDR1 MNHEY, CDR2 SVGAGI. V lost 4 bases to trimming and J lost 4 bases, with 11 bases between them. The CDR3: CASSWGRQYEQYF. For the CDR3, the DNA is TGTGCCAGCAGTTGGGGGCGACAGTACGAGCAGTACTTC.

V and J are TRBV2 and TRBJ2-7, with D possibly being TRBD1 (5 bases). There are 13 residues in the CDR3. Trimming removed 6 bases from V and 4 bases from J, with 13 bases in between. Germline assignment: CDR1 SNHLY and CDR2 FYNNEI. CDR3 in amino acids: CASSFGQGYEQYF. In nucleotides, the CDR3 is TGTGCCAGCAGCTTTGGGCAGGGTTACGAGCAGTACTTC.

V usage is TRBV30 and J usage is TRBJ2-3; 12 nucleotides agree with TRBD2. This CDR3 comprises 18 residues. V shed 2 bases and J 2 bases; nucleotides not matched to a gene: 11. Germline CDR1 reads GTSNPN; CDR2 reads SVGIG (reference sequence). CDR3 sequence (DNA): TGTGCCTGGAGTCTGACCCGGACTAGCGGGACTATCACAGATACGCAGTATTTT. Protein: CAWSLTRTSGTITDTQYF.

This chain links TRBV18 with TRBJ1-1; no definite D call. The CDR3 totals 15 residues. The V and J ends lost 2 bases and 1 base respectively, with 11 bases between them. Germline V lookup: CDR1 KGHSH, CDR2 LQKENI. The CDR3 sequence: CASSPYDFANTEAFF. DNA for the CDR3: TGTGCCAGCTCACCATATGATTTCGCGAACACTGAAGCTTTCTTT.

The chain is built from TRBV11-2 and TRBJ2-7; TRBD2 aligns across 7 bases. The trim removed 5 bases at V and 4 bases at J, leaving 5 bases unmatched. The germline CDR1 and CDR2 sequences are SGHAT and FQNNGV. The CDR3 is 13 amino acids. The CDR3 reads CASSLGGIYEQYF. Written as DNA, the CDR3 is TGTGCCAGCAGCCTCGGGGGGATTTACGAGCAGTACTTC.

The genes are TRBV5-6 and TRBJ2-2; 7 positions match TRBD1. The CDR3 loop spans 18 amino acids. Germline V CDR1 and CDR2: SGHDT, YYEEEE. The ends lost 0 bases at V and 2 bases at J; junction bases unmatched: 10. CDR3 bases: TGTGCCAGCAGCTTGGACAGGGGCAGATCCTCTAACACCGGGGAGCTGTTTTTT. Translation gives CASSLDRGRSSNTGELFF.

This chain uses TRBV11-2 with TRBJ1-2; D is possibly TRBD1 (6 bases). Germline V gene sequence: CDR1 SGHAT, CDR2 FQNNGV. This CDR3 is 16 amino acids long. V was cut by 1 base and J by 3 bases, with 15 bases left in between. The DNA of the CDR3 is TGTGCCAGCAGCTTAGGTTGGGGGGGCGGCGACTATGGCTACACCTTC. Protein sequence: CASSLGWGGGDYGYTF.

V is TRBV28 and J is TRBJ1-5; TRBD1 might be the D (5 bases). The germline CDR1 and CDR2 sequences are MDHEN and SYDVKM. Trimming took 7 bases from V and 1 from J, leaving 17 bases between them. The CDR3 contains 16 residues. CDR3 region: CASTESGGTSNQPQHF. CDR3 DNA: TGTGCCAGCACCGAATCCGGAGGGACCAGCAATCAGCCCCAGCATTTT.

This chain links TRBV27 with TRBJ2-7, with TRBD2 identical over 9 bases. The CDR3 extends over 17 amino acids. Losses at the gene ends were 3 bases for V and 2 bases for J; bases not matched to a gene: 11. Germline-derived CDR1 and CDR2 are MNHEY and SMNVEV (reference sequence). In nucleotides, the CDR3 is TGTGCCAGCAGTTTGAGTAGCGGGAGTGGTCGGACCTACGAGCAGTACTTC. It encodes CASSLSSGSGRTYEQYF.

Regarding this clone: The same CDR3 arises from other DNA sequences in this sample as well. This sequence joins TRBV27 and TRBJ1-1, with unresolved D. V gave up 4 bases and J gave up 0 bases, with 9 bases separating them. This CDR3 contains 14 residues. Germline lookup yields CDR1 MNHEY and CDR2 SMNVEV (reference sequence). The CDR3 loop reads CASSSGRMNTEAFF. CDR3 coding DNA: TGTGCCAGCAGTTCCGGACGGATGAACACTGAAGCTTTCTTT.

The CDR3 DNA follows: TGTGCCAGCAGCTCCGACGGGGCCTACAATGAGCAGTTCTTC. Encoded protein: CASSSDGAYNEQFF. The chain recombines TRBV28 with TRBJ2-1, with TRBD2 as a possible D gene (5 bases). The CDR3 runs to 14 residues. The germline V and J ends were trimmed by 6 bases and 2 bases, with 11 bases remaining between them. Germline V gene lookup returns CDR1 MDHEN and CDR2 SYDVKM.

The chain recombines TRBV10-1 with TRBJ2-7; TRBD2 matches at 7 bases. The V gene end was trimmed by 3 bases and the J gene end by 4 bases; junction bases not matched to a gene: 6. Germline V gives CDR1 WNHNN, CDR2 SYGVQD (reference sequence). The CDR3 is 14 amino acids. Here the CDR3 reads CASSDDFSGYEQYF. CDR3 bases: TGCGCCAGCAGTGATGACTTTAGCGGGTACGAGCAGTACTTC.

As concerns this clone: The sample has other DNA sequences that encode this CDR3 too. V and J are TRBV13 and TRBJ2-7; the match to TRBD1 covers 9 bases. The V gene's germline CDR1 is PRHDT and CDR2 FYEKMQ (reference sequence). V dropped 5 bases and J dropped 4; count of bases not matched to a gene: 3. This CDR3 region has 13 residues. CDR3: CASSPGQGYEQYF. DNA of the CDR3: TGTGCCAGCAGCCCGGGACAGGGTTACGAGCAGTACTTC.

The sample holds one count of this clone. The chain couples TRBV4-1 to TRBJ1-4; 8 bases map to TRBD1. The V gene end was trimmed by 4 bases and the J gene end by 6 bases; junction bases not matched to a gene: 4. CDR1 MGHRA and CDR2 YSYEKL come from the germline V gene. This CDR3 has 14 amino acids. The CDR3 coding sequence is TGCGCCAGCAGCCCTCGGACAGGGTATGAAAAACTGTTTTTT. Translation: CASSPRTGYEKLFF.

CDR3 sequence (DNA): TGTGCCAGCAGCTTGGAACTAGGTATGGAGTACGAGCAGTACTTC. It yields the protein CASSLELGMEYEQYF. The chain couples TRBV5-6 to TRBJ2-7; TRBD2 might be the D (5 bases). The CDR3 runs to 15 residues. V was clipped by 0 bases and J by 4 bases, with 14 bases between them. Germline V gives CDR1 SGHDT, CDR2 YYEEEE.